This T cell receptor (beta chain) came from a study of identical twins. General study results and limits: For monozygotic twins, models underestimated out-of-frame TCR alpha sharing.

TCRdb itself ran the 5' RACE reads through MiXCR, one entry per CDR3 protein. The data show 350,000 to 400,000 distinct CDR3 sequences, around 9.7% seen once. Note on this clonotype: Antigen unknown.

V was cut by 5 bases and J by 8 bases, with 16 bases left in between. Germline CDR1 reads MDHEN; CDR2 reads SYDVKM. The CDR3 totals 14 residues. V is TRBV28 and J is TRBJ2-4, with D maybe TRBD2 (5 bases). This receptor was identified in a woman aged 50 to 60 in good health. Sequencing was carried out using naive T cells sorted from blood. CDR3 DNA sequence: TGTGCCAGCAGTCCCCGGACGGGAAGGGACATTCAGTACTTC. Translating gives CASSPRTGRDIQYF. The whole variable domain, remainder taken from reference TRBV28 and TRBJ2-4, is DVKVTQSSRYLVKRTGEKVFLECVQDMDHENMFWYRQDPGLGLRLIYFSYDVKMKEKGDIPEGYSVSREKKERFSLILESASTNQTSMYLCASSPRTGRDIQYFGAGTRLSVL.